This T cell receptor beta chain was profiled in a study of breast tumors, draining lymph nodes, adjacent tissues. Findings and caveats of the study: Luminal-like breast cancer showed significantly greater tumor-nontumor repertoire similarity than basal-like breast cancer did. That most tumor T cells come from lymph nodes remained unproven. Data fit most tumor T cells coming from lymph node, expanding in tumor. Tumors had less TCR diversity than lymph nodes, more than nontumor tissue.

TCRdb called the multiplex PCR reads again in MiXCR, with one record for every CDR3 protein. This sample has more than 200,000 distinct CDR3 sequences; about 34% occur once, and the top ten carry about 1.4%. Breast cancer patients provided tissue from their axillary draining lymph nodes. This clonotype occurred many times. Its antigen is unknown. This CDR3 contains 13 residues. Germline V gene sequence: CDR1 KGHSH, CDR2 LQKENI. Germline trimming cut 4 bases from V and 8 bases from J; bases unmatched to any gene: 3. The rearrangement joins TRBV18 to TRBJ1-4; the match to TRBD1 covers 8 bases. The source is a female donor with breast cancer. Some clones in this sample may be carry-over from other donors' samples. Source material: axillary lymph node tissue. CDR3 in amino acids: CASSRHRGEKLFF. CDR3 sequence (DNA): TGTGCCAGCTCACGGCACAGGGGGGAAAAACTGTTTTTT. The variable domain in full, with the rest retrieved from reference TRBV18 and TRBJ1-4, is NAGVMQNPRHLVRRRGQEARLRCSPMKGHSHVYWYRQLPEEGLKFMVYLQKENIIDESGMPKERFSAEFPKEGPSILRIQQVVRGDSAAYFCASSRHRGEKLFFGSGTQLSVL.